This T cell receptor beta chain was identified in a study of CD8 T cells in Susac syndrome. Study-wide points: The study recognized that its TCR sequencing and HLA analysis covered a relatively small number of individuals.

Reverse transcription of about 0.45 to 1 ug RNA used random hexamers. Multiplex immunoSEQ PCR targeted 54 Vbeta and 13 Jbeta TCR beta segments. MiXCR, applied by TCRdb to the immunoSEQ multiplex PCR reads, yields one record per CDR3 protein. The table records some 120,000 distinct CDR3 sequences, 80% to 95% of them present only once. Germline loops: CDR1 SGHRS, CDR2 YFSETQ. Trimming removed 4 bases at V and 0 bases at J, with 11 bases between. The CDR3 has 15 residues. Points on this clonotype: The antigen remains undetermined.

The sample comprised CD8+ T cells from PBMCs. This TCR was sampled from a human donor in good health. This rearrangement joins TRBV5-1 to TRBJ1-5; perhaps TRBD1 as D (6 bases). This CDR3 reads CASSIGTNSNQPQHF. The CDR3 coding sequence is TGCGCCAGCAGCATAGGGACAAATAGCAATCAGCCCCAGCATTTT.